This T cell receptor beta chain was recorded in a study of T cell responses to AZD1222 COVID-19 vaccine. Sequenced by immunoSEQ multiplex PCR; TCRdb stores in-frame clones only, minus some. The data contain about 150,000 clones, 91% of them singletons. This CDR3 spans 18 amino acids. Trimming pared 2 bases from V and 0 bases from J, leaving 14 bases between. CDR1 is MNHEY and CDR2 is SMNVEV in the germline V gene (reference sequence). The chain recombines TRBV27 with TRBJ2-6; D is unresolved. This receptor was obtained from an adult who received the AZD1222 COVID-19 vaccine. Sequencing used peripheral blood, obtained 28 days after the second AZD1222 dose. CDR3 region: CASSLVPISSSGANVLTF. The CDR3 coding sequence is TGTGCCAGCAGTTTAGTCCCGATTTCGAGCTCTGGGGCCAACGTCCTGACTTTC.